A single sample is the source of the 5 T cell receptor beta chains below, sequenced in a study of control samples from healthy donors and cancer patients. Method: immunoSEQ multiplex PCR; TCRdb's copy keeps in-frame clones and lacks some. This table holds a few hundred thousand clones, 75% to 95% found once. The specimen was PBMCs. Receptors were obtained from a man aged 35 to 55 with head and neck cancer.

V gene TRBV10-2 combines with J gene TRBJ2-7; TRBD2 is a possible D gene (5 bases). This CDR3 spans 13 amino acids. Trimming took off 8 bases at V and 2 bases at J, with 13 bases between the two ends. Germline assignment: CDR1 WSHSY and CDR2 SAAADI. CDR3 residues: CASAWGATYEQYF. CDR3 DNA sequence: TGCGCCAGCGCTTGGGGAGCAACCTACGAGCAGTACTTC.

This chain links TRBV11-2 with TRBJ1-5; TRBD1 agrees at 9 bases. CDR3 length: 16 amino acids. CDR1 and CDR2 (germline): SGHAT, FQNNGV. The J segment lost 4 bases and the V segment lost 5 bases, leaving 9 bases of the junction unmatched. The CDR3 bases are TGTGCCAGCAGCAACCGGGACAGGGTAGCGAATCAGCCCCAGCATTTT. This translates into CASSNRDRVANQPQHF.

The rearrangement links TRBV4-1 to TRBJ1-5; 9 bases are a match to TRBD1. CDR1 and CDR2 from the germline V gene are MGHRA and YSYEKL. CDR3 length: 15 amino acids. V trimming: 4 bases; J trimming: 0 bases; junction bases outside the gene matches: 1. The CDR3 sequence is CASSRTGVSNQPQHF. The CDR3 DNA reads as TGCGCCAGCAGCCGGACAGGGGTTAGCAATCAGCCCCAGCATTTT.

The J gene is TRBJ2-7, the V gene TRBV4-1; the match to TRBD1 covers 7 bases. Germline V gene lookup returns CDR1 MGHRA and CDR2 YSYEKL. Trimming at V came to 2 bases and at J to 0 bases, leaving 4 bases not matched to a gene. The CDR3 is 15 residues long. The CDR3 DNA is TGCGCCAGCAGCCAACCGGGACAGATCTCCTACGAGCAGTACTTC. This translates into CASSQPGQISYEQYF.

The chain combines TRBV9 with TRBJ2-1; no reliable D call. The germline CDR1 and CDR2 sequences are SGDLS and YYNGEE. V was trimmed by 1 base and J by 4 bases, leaving 15 bases between them. The CDR3 has 16 amino acids. The CDR3 loop reads CASSVQGQEQYNEQFF. CDR3 nucleotides: TGTGCCAGCAGCGTACAAGGGCAGGAGCAATACAATGAGCAGTTCTTC.